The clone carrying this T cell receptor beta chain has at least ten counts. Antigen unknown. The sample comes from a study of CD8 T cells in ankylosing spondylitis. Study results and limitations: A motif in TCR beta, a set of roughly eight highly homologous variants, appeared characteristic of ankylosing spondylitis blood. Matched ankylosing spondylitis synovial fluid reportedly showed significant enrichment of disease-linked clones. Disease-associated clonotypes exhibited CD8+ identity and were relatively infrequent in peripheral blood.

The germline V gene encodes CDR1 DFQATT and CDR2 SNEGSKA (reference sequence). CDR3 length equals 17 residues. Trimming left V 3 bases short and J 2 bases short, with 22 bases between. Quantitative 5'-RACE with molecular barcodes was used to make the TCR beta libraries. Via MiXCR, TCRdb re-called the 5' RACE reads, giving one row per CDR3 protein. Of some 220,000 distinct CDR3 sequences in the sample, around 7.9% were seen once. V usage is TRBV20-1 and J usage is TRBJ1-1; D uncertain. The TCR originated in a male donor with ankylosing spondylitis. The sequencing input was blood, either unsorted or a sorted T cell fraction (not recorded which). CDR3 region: CSASRERRVSRNTEAFF. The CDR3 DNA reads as TGCAGTGCTAGTCGGGAGAGGAGGGTTTCTAGAAACACTGAAGCTTTCTTT.